Presented here are 5 T cell receptor beta chains from one specimen sequenced in a study of blood T cells in healthy people across ages. Together with a sample-barcoded 5' primer, a J-beta primer mix was included in a second PCR lasting about 6 to 11 cycles. From the 5' RACE reads, TCRdb called clonotypes with MiXCR, one entry per CDR3 protein. The repertoire holds over 550,000 distinct CDR3 sequences, with around 31% as singletons. The specimen was blood. The receptors come from a woman aged 80 or over in good health.

This clonotype was detected ten times or more. V and J are TRBV9 and TRBJ2-7, with D uncertain. The CDR3 consists of 15 residues. Trimming cost V 3 bases and J 3 bases, with 16 bases left between them. Germline CDR1 is SGDLS and CDR2 is YYNGEE. CDR3 coding DNA: TGTGCCAGCAGCGACCCTTCCAGCGCGAGCTACGAGCAGTACTTC. It translates to CASSDPSSASYEQYF.

This clonotype occurred a few times. The V call is TRBV21-1, the J call TRBJ1-4; TRBD1 is the table's D call, not checked against the DNA. TRBV21-1 is classified as a pseudogene. This CDR3 is built from 17 residues. This chain's CDR3 is CASSKETQGSTNEKLFF. The CDR3 region has the DNA TGTGCCAGCAGCAAAGAAACTCAGGGGTCGACTAATGAAAAACTGTTTTTT.

This chain uses TRBV6-5 with TRBJ2-1; 7 bases line up with TRBD1. Germline V gene lookup returns CDR1 MNHEY and CDR2 SVGAGI. Trimming cost V 2 bases and J 8 bases; bases outside gene matches: 9. CDR3 length: 15 residues. The CDR3 is CASSYTDRVHDEQFF. The DNA of the CDR3 is TGTGCCAGCAGTTACACCGACAGGGTGCACGATGAGCAGTTCTTC.

As for this clonotype: A much more abundant neighbour one base away suggests this may be a read error. The CDR3 DNA reads as TGTGTCAGCAGACACCGTTACGGCCCAGATACGCAGTATTTT. Translation: CVSRHRYGPDTQYF. The rearrangement uses TRBV6-2 or TRBV6-3 and TRBJ2-3, with D hard to call. CDR1 MNHEY and CDR2 SVGEGT come from the germline V gene. There are 14 residues in the CDR3.

This clonotype came up many times. This chain joins TRBV7-2 and TRBJ1-1; D remains unclear. In germline, CDR1 is SGHTA, CDR2 FQGNSA. The CDR3 covers 11 residues. Trimming removed 5 bases at V and 4 bases at J, with 5 bases between. DNA for the CDR3: TGTGCCAGCAGCCCGGCCACTGAAGCTTTCTTT. This codes for CASSPATEAFF. Full variable domain (remainder filled in from reference TRBV7-2 and TRBJ1-1): GAGVSQSPSNKVTEKGKDVELRCDPISGHTALYWYRQSLGQGLEFLIYFQGNSAPDKSGLPSDRFSAERTGGSVSTLTIQRTQQEDSAVYLCASSPATEAFFGQGTRLTVV.